These 14 T cell receptor beta chains were all obtained from the same sample, sequenced in a study of blood T cell repertoires in COVID-19 (dated by TCRdb to 2018 to 2020). Library preparation used the immunoSEQ multiplex PCR assay. TCRdb holds this immuneACCESS table with in-frame rearrangements only. Some clones are missing; in checked studies, unresolved V genes explain under half, and the rest has no known cause. Across this sample there are about 400,000 clones, with around nine tenths seen only once. In total, the top ten clones hold about 4.3% of the sample. Sequenced material: peripheral blood. These receptors were obtained from a woman aged 25 to 45 with acute or convalescent COVID-19.

This clone was counted many times. The sample has other DNA sequences that encode this CDR3 too. The chain has TRBV10-3 and TRBJ2-7, with D tentatively TRBD2 (7 bases). CDR1 ENHRY and CDR2 SYGVKD come from the germline V gene. This CDR3 contains 14 residues. Deletions cut 4 bases from V and 2 bases from J, with 12 bases between. CDR3: CAISVSGGPYEQYF. CDR3 nucleotides: TGTGCCATCAGTGTATCGGGGGGCCCCTACGAGCAGTACTTC.

V gene TRBV6-5 combines with J gene TRBJ2-3; 11 nucleotides agree with TRBD2. The length of the CDR3 is 15 residues. CDR1 MNHEY and CDR2 SVGAGI come from the germline V gene. The J segment lost 6 bases and the V segment lost 2 bases, leaving 4 bases of the junction unmatched. CDR3 nucleotides: TGTGCCAGCAGTTACACTAGCGGGGGTACGGATACGCAGTATTTT. Its translation is CASSYTSGGTDTQYF.

This rearrangement joins TRBV4-1 to TRBJ2-3; 7 bases align to TRBD2. CDR1 is MGHRA and CDR2 is YSYEKL in the germline V gene. V gave up 0 bases and J gave up 4 bases; unmatched junction bases: 7. CDR3 size: 16 residues. The CDR3 reads CASSQDWGGFSDTQYF. In nucleotides, the CDR3 is TGCGCCAGCAGCCAAGATTGGGGGGGATTCTCAGATACGCAGTATTTT.

This clone appeared once. The chain joins TRBV5-1 to TRBJ2-1, with 12 bases aligning to TRBD2. The germline CDR1 and CDR2 sequences are SGHRS and YFSETQ. Trimming cost V 4 bases and J 5 bases; bases outside gene matches: 7. This CDR3 is built from 16 residues. The CDR3 region is CASSGGLAGTNNEQFF. DNA of the CDR3: TGCGCCAGCAGCGGAGGACTAGCGGGGACAAACAATGAGCAGTTCTTC.

This clone has only a few counts. V gene TRBV5-8 combines with J gene TRBJ1-5, with D perhaps TRBD1 (5 bases). This CDR3 contains 14 residues. Between the trimmed V and J ends, which lost 3 bases and 4 bases, there was a span of 11 bases. Looked up from germline, CDR1 is SGHTS and CDR2 is YDEGEE. Here the CDR3 DNA reads TGTGCCAGCAGCTGGGCCTCAGGGAATCAGCCCCAGCATTTT. Amino acids: CASSWASGNQPQHF.

The genes are TRBV10-3 and TRBJ1-1, with a tentative D call TRBD1 (5 bases). V lost 6 bases and J 3 bases, leaving 11 bases between the germline ends. The CDR3 extends over 13 amino acids. Germline V gene data show CDR1 as ENHRY and CDR2 as SYGVKD. CDR3 region: CAISYPTDTEAFF. In DNA, the CDR3 is TGTGCCATCAGCTATCCGACAGACACTGAAGCTTTCTTT.

With respect to this clone: This clone may be a read error of a much larger clone one base away. This sequence joins TRBV6-2 or TRBV6-3 and TRBJ1-1; D is unclear. The ends were cut back, 3 bases at V and 0 bases at J, with 5 bases in the middle. The CDR3 has 13 amino acids. Germline CDR1 and CDR2: MNHEY and SVGEGT. The CDR3 region is CASSYSLNTEAFF. In DNA, the CDR3 is TGTGCCAGCAGTTATAGTTTGAACACTGAAGCTTTCTTT.

The V call is TRBV5-6, the J call TRBJ2-1; D is perhaps TRBD1 (6 bases). The germline V gene encodes CDR1 SGHDT and CDR2 YYEEEE. Trimming cost V 2 bases and J 8 bases, with 14 bases left between them. The CDR3 runs 14 residues. The CDR3 nucleotides read TGTGCCAGCAGCTTACAACCACAGGGTTATGAGCAGTTCTTC. Amino acids: CASSLQPQGYEQFF.

Notes on this clone: Additional DNA sequences in this sample encode the identical CDR3. V gene TRBV7-3 combines with J gene TRBJ2-1; D not certain. V was clipped by 0 bases and J by 4 bases, with 4 bases between them. Germline V gives CDR1 SGHTA, CDR2 FQGTGA. The CDR3 has 13 residues. The CDR3 loop reads CASSLTGYNEQFF. In DNA form, the CDR3 reads TGTGCCAGCAGCTTAACCGGTTACAATGAGCAGTTCTTC.

The J gene is TRBJ1-6, the V gene TRBV6-5; D remains ambiguous. The V end lost 6 bases, the J end lost 7 bases, and 13 bases lay between the germline ends. Germline CDR1 and CDR2: MNHEY and SVGAGI. The CDR3 is 14 residues long. The CDR3 protein is CASSPGRSNSPLHF. The CDR3 DNA sequence: TGTGCCAGCAGCCCCGGGAGATCGAATTCACCCCTCCACTTT.

This clone has only one observation. The same CDR3 can be traced to other DNA sequences in this sample. The chain carries TRBV5-1 and TRBJ2-5; TRBD2 matches at 11 bases. Per the germline V gene, CDR1 is SGHRS and CDR2 is YFSETQ. Unmatched junction bases numbered 0, after V lost 1 base and J lost 4 bases. The length of the CDR3 is 14 residues. CDR3 amino acids: CASSLTSGGETQYF. The CDR3 DNA sequence: TGCGCCAGCAGCTTGACTAGCGGGGGAGAGACCCAGTACTTC.

The chain couples TRBV5-4 to TRBJ2-7, with 9 bases lining up with TRBD1. The CDR3 is 15 amino acids. Germline CDR1 is SGHNT and CDR2 is YYREEE (reference sequence). V was clipped by 4 bases and J by 5 bases; unmatched bases: 10. CDR3 residues: CASSRDRGGGNEQYF. In DNA form, the CDR3 reads TGTGCCAGCAGCCGTGACAGGGGGGGTGGGAACGAGCAGTACTTC.

This rearrangement joins TRBV5-1 to TRBJ2-7, with D perhaps matching TRBD1 (6 bases). The CDR3 spans 16 residues. Trimming pared 6 bases from V and 4 bases from J, leaving 23 bases between. The germline gives CDR1 SGHRS, CDR2 YFSETQ. The CDR3 sequence is CASTLSPEDRRYEQYF. As DNA, the CDR3 is TGCGCCAGCACACTCTCCCCCGAAGACAGGAGGTACGAGCAGTACTTC. The whole variable domain, remainder taken from reference TRBV5-1 and TRBJ2-7, is KAGVTQTPRYLIKTRGQQVTLSCSPISGHRSVSWYQQTPGQGLQFLFEYFSETQRNKGNFPGRFSGRQFSNSRSEMNVSTLELGDSALYLCASTLSPEDRRYEQYFGPGTRLTVT.

This clone was seen only once. V usage is TRBV2 and J usage is TRBJ1-2, with D hard to call. CDR3 length: 12 amino acids. Trimming took 6 bases from V and 3 from J, leaving 8 bases between them. Germline V CDR1 and CDR2: SNHLY, FYNNEI. CDR3 in DNA: TGTGCCAGCAGAGCGGGCCACTATGGCTACACCTTC. Residues: CASRAGHYGYTF.